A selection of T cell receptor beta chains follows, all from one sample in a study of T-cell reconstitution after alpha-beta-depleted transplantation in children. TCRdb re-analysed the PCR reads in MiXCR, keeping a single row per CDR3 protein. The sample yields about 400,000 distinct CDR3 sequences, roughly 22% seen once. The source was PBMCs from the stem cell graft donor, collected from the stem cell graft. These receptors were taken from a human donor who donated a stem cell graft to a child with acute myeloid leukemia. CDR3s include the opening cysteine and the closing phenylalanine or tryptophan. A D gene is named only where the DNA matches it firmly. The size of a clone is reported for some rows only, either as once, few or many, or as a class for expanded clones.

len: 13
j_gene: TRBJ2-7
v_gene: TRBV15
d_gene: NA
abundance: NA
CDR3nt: TGTGCCACCAGCAGACAGAATAACTACGAGCAGTACTTC
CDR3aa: CATSRQNNYEQYF

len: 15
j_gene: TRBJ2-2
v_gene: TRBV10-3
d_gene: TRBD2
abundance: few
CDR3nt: TGTGCCATCAGTTCGACTAGCGGGAACACCGGGGAGCTGTTTTTT
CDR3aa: CAISSTSGNTGELFF

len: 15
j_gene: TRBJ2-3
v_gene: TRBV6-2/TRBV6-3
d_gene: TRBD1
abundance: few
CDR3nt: TGTGCCAGCAGTTACCCGGGACAGTTTCCAGATACGCAGTATTTT
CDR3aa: CASSYPGQFPDTQYF

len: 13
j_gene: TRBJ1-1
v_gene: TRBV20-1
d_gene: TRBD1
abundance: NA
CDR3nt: TGCAGTGCTAGAAGAGCAGGGGGCACTGAAGCTTTCTTT
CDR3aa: CSARRAGGTEAFF

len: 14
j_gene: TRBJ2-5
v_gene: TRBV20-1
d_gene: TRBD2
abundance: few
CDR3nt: TGCAGTGCTAGAAGCGGGAAGCCCCAAGAGACCCAGTACTTC
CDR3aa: CSARSGKPQETQYF

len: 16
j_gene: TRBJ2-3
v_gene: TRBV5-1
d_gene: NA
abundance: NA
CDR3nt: TGCGCCAGCAGCTCATCACGGACCACACTGGAAGATACGCAGTATTTT
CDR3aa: CASSSSRTTLEDTQYF

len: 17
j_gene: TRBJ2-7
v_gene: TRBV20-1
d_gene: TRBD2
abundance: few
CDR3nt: TGCAGTGCTAGCCCCGGTGGACTAGCGGGAGGCTTGGGCGAGCAGTACTTC
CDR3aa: CSASPGGLAGGLGEQYF

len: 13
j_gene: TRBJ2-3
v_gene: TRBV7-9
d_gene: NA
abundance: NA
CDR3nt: TGTGCCAGCAGACCCCCGGGGCCAGATACGCAGTATTTT
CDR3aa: CASRPPGPDTQYF

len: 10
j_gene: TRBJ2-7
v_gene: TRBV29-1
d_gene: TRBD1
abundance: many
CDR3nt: TGCAGCGTCACAGGGGACGAGCAGTACTTC
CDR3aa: CSVTGDEQYF

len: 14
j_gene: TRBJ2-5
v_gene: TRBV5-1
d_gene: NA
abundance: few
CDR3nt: TGCGCCAGCAGCTTACGACAGCCTCAAGAGACCCAGTACTTC
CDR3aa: CASSLRQPQETQYF

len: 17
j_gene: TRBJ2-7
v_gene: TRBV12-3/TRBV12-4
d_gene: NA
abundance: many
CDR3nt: TGTGCCAGCAGTTTAGATAGGTGGGGGACCAACTCCTACGAGCAGTACTTC
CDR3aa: CASSLDRWGTNSYEQYF

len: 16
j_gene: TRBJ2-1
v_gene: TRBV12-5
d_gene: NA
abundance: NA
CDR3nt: TGTGCTAGTGGTTTGGTACTGGGAAGCTCCTACAATGAGCAGTTCTTC
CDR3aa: CASGLVLGSSYNEQFF

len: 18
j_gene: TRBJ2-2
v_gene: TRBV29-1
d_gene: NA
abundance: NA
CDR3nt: TGCAGCGTTGAAGGGAGGAGTAAAGTCAAGAGGTACACCGGGGAGCTGTTTTTT
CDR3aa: CSVEGRSKVKRYTGELFF

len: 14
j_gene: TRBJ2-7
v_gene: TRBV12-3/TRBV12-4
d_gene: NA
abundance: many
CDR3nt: TGTGCCAGCAGTTTAGGGCAAGCGACCTACGAGCAGTACTTC
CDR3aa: CASSLGQATYEQYF

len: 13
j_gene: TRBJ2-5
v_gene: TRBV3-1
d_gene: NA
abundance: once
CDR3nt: TGTGCCAGCAGCCAACAGGGAACGGAGACCCAGTACTTC
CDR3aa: CASSQQGTETQYF

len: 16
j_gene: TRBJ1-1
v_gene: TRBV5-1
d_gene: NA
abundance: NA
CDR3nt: TGCGCCAGCAGCTTGGTAACAGATTACCCGGACACTGAAGCTTTCTTT
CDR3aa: CASSLVTDYPDTEAFF

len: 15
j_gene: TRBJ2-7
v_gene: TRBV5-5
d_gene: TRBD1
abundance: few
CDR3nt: TGTGCCAGCAACGCCCGGGACAGGGGATTATACGAGCAGTACTTC
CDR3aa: CASNARDRGLYEQYF

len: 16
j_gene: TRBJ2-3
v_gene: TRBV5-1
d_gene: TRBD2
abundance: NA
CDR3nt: TGCGCCAGCAGCTTGTTGGGCGGGAGTGGTACAGATACGCAGTATTTT
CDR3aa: CASSLLGGSGTDTQYF

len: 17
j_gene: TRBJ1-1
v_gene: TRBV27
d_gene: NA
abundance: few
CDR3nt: TGTGCCAGCAGTTTAAGTTCTTCTAGACAGCTAAACACTGAAGCTTTCTTT
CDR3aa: CASSLSSSRQLNTEAFF

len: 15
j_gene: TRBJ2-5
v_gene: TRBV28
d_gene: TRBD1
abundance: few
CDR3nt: TGTGCCAGCAGTTTTTTACAGGGGGCGCGGGAGACCCAGTACTTC
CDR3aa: CASSFLQGARETQYF

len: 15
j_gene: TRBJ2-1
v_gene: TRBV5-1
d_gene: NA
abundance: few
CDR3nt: TGCGCCAGCAGCCGGAGGGACAGTGAAAGGGATGAGCAGTTCTTC
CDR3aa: CASSRRDSERDEQFF

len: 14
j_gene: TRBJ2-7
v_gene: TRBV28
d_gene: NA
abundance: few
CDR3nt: TGTGCCAGCAGACCAGGACCTAACGACTACGAGCAGTACTTC
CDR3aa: CASRPGPNDYEQYF

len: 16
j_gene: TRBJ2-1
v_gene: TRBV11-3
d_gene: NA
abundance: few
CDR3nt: TGTGCCAGCAGCGCCTACCAGAGCGGGCGTGAAAATGAGCAGTTCTTC
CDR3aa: CASSAYQSGRENEQFF

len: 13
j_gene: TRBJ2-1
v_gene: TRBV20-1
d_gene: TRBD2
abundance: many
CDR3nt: TGCAGTGTCCCAACGGGGGGATACAATGAGCAGTTCTTC
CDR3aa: CSVPTGGYNEQFF

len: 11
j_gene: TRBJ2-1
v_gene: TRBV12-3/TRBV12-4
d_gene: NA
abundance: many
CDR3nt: TGTGCCAGCATGGTTTCCGGGGGCCAGTTCTTC
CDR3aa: CASMVSGGQFF

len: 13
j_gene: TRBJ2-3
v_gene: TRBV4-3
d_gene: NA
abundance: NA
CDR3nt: TGCGCCAGCAGCCAAAGGCCGGCAGATACGCAGTATTTT
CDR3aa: CASSQRPADTQYF

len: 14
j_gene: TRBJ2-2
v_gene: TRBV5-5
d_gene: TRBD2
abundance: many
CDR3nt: TGTGCCAGCAGCTTGGGGGGAGGGACCGGGGAGCTGTTTTTT
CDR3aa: CASSLGGGTGELFF

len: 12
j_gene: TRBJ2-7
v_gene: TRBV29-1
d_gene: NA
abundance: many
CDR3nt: TGCAGCGTTGGGGGCGCGGTGGACGAGCAGTACTTC
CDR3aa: CSVGGAVDEQYF

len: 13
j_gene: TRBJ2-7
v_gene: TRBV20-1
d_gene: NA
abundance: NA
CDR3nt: TGCAGTGCTAGAGATTCAGACACCTACGAGCAGTACTTC
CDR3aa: CSARDSDTYEQYF

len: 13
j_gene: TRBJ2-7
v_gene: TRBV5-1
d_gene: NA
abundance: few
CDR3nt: TGCGCCAGCAGCAAGGGACGGAACTACGAGCAGTACTTC
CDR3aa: CASSKGRNYEQYF

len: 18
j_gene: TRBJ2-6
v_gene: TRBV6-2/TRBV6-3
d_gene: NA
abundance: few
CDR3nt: TGTGCCAGCAGTCCCGATGTGGGCAGGGGAGTTGGGGCCAACGTCCTGACTTTC
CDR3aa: CASSPDVGRGVGANVLTF

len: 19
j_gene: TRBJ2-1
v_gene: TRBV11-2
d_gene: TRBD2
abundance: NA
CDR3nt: TGTGCCAGCAGCTTAGTAGCTTTGGTTAGCGGGAGGTTGGGCAATGAGCAGTTCTTC
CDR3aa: CASSLVALVSGRLGNEQFF

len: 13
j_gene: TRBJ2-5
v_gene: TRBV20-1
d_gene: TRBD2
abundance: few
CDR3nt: TGCAGTGCAGCCCGGACTAGTCCGCCAACCCAGTACTTC
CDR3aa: CSAARTSPPTQYF

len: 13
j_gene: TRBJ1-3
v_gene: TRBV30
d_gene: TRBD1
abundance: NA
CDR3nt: TGTGCCTGGACCAGGGGGCCAGGAAACACCATATATTTT
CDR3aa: CAWTRGPGNTIYF

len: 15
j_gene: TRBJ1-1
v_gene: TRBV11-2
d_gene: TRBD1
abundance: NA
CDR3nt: TGTGCCAGCAGCCCCCAGGGGGCAGGCGGCACTGAAGCTTTCTTT
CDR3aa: CASSPQGAGGTEAFF

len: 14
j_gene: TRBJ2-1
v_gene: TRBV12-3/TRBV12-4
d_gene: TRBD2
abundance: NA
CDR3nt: TGTGCCAGCAGTTTTGGGACTAGAGCGGGTGAGCAGTTCTTC
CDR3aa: CASSFGTRAGEQFF

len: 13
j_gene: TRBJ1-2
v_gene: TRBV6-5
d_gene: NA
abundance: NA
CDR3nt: TGTGCCAGCAGTTATTGGGACGCGGATGGCTACACCTTC
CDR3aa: CASSYWDADGYTF

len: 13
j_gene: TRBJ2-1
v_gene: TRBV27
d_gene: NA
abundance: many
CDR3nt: TGTGCCAGCAATCAAATGGGATACAATGAGCAGTTCTTC
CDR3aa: CASNQMGYNEQFF

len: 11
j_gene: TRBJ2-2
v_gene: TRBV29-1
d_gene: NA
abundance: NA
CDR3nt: TGCAGCGTTACGTTCACCGGGGAGCTGTTTTTT
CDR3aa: CSVTFTGELFF

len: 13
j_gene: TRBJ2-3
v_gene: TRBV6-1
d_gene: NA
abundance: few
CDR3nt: TGTGCCAGCCGCAGGAAGGACACAGATACGCAGTATTTT
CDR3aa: CASRRKDTDTQYF

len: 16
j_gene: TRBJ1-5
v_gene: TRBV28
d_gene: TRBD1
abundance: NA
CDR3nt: TGTGCCAGCAGTACCCGGACAGGCTGGAGCAATCAGCCCCAGCATTTT
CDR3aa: CASSTRTGWSNQPQHF

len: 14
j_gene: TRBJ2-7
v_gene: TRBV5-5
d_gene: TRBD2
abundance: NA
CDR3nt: TGTGCCAGCAGCTTGGTAGCGGGAGCGTCCGAGCAGTACTTC
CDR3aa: CASSLVAGASEQYF

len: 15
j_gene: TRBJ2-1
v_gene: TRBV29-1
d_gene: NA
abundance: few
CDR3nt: TGCAGCGTTGATTGGCGGGAAGAGGGACTTAATGAGCAGTTCTTC
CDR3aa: CSVDWREEGLNEQFF

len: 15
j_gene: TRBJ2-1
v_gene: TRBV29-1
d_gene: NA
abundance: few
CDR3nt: TGCAGCGTTGAAAATAGCGCCGCCCGGAGAGATGAGCAGTTCTTC
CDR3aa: CSVENSAARRDEQFF

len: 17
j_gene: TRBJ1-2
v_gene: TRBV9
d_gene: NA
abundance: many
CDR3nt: TGTGCCAGCAGCGTAGGGAGGGGGAAGGCGATGAACTATGGCTACACCTTC
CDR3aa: CASSVGRGKAMNYGYTF

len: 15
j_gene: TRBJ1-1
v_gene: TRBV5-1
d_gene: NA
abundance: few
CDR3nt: TGCGCCAGCAGCTTGGGGAGTATGCTAACAGGGGAAGCTTTCTTT
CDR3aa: CASSLGSMLTGEAFF

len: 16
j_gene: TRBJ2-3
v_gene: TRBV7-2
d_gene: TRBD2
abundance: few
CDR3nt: TGTGCCAGCAGCCCGACTAGCGGGAGCTTCGCAGATACGCAGTATTTT
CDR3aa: CASSPTSGSFADTQYF

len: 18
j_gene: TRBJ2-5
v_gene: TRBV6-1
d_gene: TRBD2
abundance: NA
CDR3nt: TGTGCCAGCGCGAAGGGGACTAGCGGGAGGATTAGGCAAGAGACCCAGTACTTC
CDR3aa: CASAKGTSGRIRQETQYF

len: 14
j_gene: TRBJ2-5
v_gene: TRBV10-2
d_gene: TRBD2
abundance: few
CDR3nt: TGCGCCAGCACCGGGGGAGGGGCAGGAAAGACCCAGTACTTC
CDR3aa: CASTGGGAGKTQYF

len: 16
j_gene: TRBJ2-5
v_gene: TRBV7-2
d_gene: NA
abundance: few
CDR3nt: TGTGCCAGCAGCTTACAAGATAGTCGGCTGAGGGAGACCCAGTACTTC
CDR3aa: CASSLQDSRLRETQYF

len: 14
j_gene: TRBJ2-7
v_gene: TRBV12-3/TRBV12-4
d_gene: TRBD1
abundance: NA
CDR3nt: TGTGCCAGCAGTCGCCAGGGGGTAGGAGACGAGCAGTACTTC
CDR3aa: CASSRQGVGDEQYF

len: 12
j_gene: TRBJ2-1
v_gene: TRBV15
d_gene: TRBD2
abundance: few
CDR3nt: TGTGCCACCAGCAGAAAGCGGGAGGTGGGGTTCTTC
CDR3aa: CATSRKREVGFF

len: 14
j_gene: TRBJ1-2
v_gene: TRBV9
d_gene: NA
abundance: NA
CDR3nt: TGTGCCAGCAGCGCTGATCAGGGACCTTATGGCTACACCTTC
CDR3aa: CASSADQGPYGYTF

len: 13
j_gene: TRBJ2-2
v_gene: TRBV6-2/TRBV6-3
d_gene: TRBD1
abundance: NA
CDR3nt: TGTGCCAGCAGTTACCAGGGGGCCGGGGAGCTGTTTTTT
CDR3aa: CASSYQGAGELFF

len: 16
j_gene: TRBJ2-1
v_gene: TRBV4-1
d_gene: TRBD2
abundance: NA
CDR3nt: TGCGCCAGCAGCCGGGCGACTAGCGGGAGGTTTGATGAGCAGTTCTTC
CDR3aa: CASSRATSGRFDEQFF

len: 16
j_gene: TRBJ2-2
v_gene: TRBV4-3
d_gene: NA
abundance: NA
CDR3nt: TGCGCCAGCAGCCAAGCTTACGGGACGGGCACCGGGGAGCTGTTTTTT
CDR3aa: CASSQAYGTGTGELFF